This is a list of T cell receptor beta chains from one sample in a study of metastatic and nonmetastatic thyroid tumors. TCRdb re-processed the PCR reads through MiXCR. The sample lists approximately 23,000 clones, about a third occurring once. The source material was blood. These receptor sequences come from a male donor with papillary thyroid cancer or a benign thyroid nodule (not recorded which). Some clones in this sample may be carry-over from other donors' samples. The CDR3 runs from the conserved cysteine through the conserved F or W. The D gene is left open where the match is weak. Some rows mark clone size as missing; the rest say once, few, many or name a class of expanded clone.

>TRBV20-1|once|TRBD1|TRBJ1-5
CSARKSTGGEGPQHF
TGCAGTGCTAGAAAGTCGACAGGGGGCGAGGGGCCCCAGCATTTT
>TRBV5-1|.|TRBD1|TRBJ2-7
CASSELTTGYEQYF
TGCGCCAGCAGCGAACTAACGACAGGGTACGAGCAGTACTTC
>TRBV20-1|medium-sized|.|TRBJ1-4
CSARAMRTSGGEKLFF
TGCAGTGCTAGAGCAATGAGGACGTCAGGAGGGGAAAAACTGTTTTTT
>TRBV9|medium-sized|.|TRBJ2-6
CASSLDLSGANVLTF
TGTGCCAGCAGCTTGGACCTCTCTGGGGCCAACGTCCTGACTTTC
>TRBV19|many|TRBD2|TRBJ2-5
CASSIGGLAGGRGETQYF
TGTGCCAGTAGTATTGGGGGACTAGCGGGAGGGAGGGGAGAGACCCAGTACTTC
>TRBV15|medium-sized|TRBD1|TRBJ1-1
CATRGGSAEAFF
TGTGCCACCAGAGGGGGCAGCGCTGAAGCTTTCTTT
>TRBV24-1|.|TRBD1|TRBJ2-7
CATGQGPDEQYF
TGTGCCACCGGACAGGGACCGGACGAGCAGTACTTC
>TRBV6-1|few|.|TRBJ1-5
CASSEALGWQPQHF
TGTGCCAGCAGTGAAGCTCTGGGCTGGCAGCCCCAGCATTTT
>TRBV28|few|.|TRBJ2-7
CASSFLGGNPYEQYF
TGTGCCAGCAGTTTTCTAGGAGGGAACCCCTACGAGCAGTACTTC
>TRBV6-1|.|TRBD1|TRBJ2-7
CASSRRGQGYEQYF
TGTGCCAGCAGTCGAAGGGGACAGGGCTACGAGCAGTACTTC
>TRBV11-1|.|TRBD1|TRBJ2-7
CASSQPPGQAPYEQYF
TGTGCCAGCAGCCAACCCCCGGGACAGGCTCCCTACGAGCAGTACTTC